This record looks at one T cell receptor beta chain sequence and its context. This clonotype was seen more than once but under ten times. Its antigen is unknown. The record has no base qualities; no much larger clone is one base away. The source of the sample is a study of early T cells in non-severe SARS-CoV-2 infection (dated by TCRdb to the early 2020s). With regard to the full study: TCR sequencing used bulk RNA from unsorted whole blood, so alpha and beta chains could not be paired.

Broader findings and caveats from the paper: VDJdb matching was skewed toward anti-spike CD8 responses and likely underestimated virus-specific expansions by missing private and CD4 specificities.

Its CDR3 holds 15 amino acids, cysteine through phenylalanine. The only DNA kept is the CDR3, 45 bases in frame from the first base. CDR1 and CDR2, looked up from the germline V gene, are MNHEY and SVGAGI. V has 5 bases trimmed and J has 5 bases trimmed; junction bases matching no gene number 11. Set within a cohort of healthcare workers in London, UK, this nested case-control study involved weekly PCR testing of nasopharyngeal swabs along with blood sampling. Healthcare workers were recruited during the week of the UK lockdown, between 23 and 31 March 2020, and followed weekly for up to roughly 15 weeks. The library relied on 5' RACE. TCRdb records NextSeq 500 as the sequencer. To correct for sequencing error and PCR bias, the TCR library protocol tagged individual cDNA molecules with unique molecular identifiers. Both TCR alpha and beta chains were sequenced, and tight co-correlation was observed between alpha and beta sequence abundances in each sample. Under the source paper's analysis protocol: Decombinator V4 was used to perform V gene, J gene and CDR3 annotation of TCR sequences. Expanded TCRs were defined as changing significantly between any two time points under a Poisson model with p below 0.0001. TCR abundances were normalised to the total number of TCRs sequenced per sample and expressed as counts per million. MAIT TCRs were defined by TRAV1-2 paired with TRAJ12, TRAJ20 or TRAJ33, and iNKT TCRs by TRAV10 paired with TRAJ18. A search of VDJdb, accessed on 1 November 2021, was run for TCRs annotated to CMV, EBV and SARS-CoV-2, with TCRs annotated for multiple antigens excluded. TCRdb ran its own pipeline on the public reads, namely fastp trimming at Q25 and MiXCR clone calling, and kept in-frame beta chains. When rows share a CDR3 protein, they turn into one entry using the most common DNA and genes. Here the V and J calls rest on TCRdb's processing, not on the authors' analysis. In all, the sample holds 40,000 to 60,000 distinct CDR3 sequences, and 6% to 8% of those were seen once. 5.8% of the sample lies in the top ten.

Sequencing input: whole blood. The source of this sequence is an adult who was a healthcare worker with PCR-confirmed SARS-CoV-2 infection or an uninfected control (not recorded which). The sequence links TRBV6-5 to TRBJ1-1; 7 middle bases align to TRBD1. The CDR3 loop reads CASSGTAYTITEAFF. Read as DNA, the sequence is TGTGCCAGCAGTGGGACAGCATACACTATTACTGAAGCTTTCTTT.